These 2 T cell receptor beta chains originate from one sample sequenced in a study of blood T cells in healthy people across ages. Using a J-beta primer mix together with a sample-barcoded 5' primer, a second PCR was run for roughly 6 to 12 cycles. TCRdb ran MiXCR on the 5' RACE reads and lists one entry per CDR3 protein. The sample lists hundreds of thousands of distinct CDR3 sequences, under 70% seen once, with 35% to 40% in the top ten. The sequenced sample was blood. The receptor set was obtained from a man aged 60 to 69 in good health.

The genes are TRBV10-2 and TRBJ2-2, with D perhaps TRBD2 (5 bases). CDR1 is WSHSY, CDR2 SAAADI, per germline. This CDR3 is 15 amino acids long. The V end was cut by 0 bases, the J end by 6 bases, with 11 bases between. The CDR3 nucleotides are TGCGCCAGCAGTGAGTCGATATCCGGGGCCGGGGAGCTGTTTTTT. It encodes CASSESISGAGELFF.

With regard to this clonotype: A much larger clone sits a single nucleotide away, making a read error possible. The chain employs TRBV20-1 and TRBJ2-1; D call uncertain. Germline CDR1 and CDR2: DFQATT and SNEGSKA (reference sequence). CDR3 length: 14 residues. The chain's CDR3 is CSASRAGSYNEQFF. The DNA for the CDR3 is TGCAGCGCTAGTCGGGCAGGATCCTACAATGAGCAGTTCTTC.